What follows are 24 T cell receptor beta chains derived from one specimen sequenced in a study of shared clonotypes between healthy human individuals. Profiling relied on immunoSEQ multiplex PCR, and the TCRdb table lists in-frame clones only, not all of them. The data show approximately 980,000 clones, with roughly 72% seen just once and roughly 1.5% held by the top ten. Input material: memory CD4+ T cells sorted from blood. This sample's subset: CD45RA-negative fraction. These TCRs come from a young man in good health.

This chain connects TRBV10-3 to TRBJ1-2; a weak D match, TRBD1 (6 bases). CDR3 size: 15 residues. Per the germline V gene, CDR1 is ENHRY and CDR2 is SYGVKD. Trimming took off 3 bases at V and 4 bases at J, with 15 bases between the two ends. This CDR3 reads CAISDQGTARYGYTF. DNA for the CDR3: TGTGCCATCAGTGATCAGGGGACGGCTCGCTATGGCTACACCTTC.

This clone was seen a handful of times. Other nucleotide sequences in the sample specify the same CDR3. The chain recombines TRBV18 with TRBJ2-5; D unresolved. This CDR3 has 12 amino acids. V dropped 4 bases and J dropped 0 bases, with 3 bases sitting between them. Germline loops: CDR1 KGHSH, CDR2 LQKENI. DNA of the CDR3: TGTGCCAGCTCACTGTACCAAGAGACCCAGTACTTC. This encodes CASSLYQETQYF.

This clone was seen ten or more times. V gene TRBV4-3 combines with J gene TRBJ1-5; D call uncertain. Germline CDR1 reads LGHNA; CDR2 reads YSLEER. Trimming cost V 1 base and J 13 bases, with 14 bases left between them. The CDR3 has 13 residues. CDR3 in amino acids: CASSQGRTGVQHF. CDR3 DNA sequence: TGCGCCAGCAGCCAAGGTCGCACCGGGGTGCAGCATTTT.

The rearrangement joins TRBV6-5 to TRBJ1-1, with 7 bases identical to TRBD1. From germline, CDR1 is MNHEY and CDR2 SVGAGI. The CDR3 has 13 residues. J lost 3 bases, V lost 6 bases, and 4 bases had no gene match. The CDR3 DNA is TGTGCCAGCAGCCGGGACAGAGACACTGAAGCTTTCTTT. Its translation: CASSRDRDTEAFF.

The genes are TRBV14 and TRBJ2-3, with 9 bases matching TRBD1. CDR3 length: 13 amino acids. The germline gives CDR1 SGHDN, CDR2 FVKESK. J was trimmed by 4 bases and V by 4 bases; bases with no gene match: 0. CDR3 sequence reads: CASSRQGADTQYF. The CDR3 region has the DNA TGTGCCAGCAGCCGACAGGGGGCAGATACGCAGTATTTT.

The V and J genes are TRBV9 and TRBJ2-3, with 7 bases matching TRBD2. CDR1 SGDLS and CDR2 YYNGEE come from the germline V gene. V lost 0 bases, J lost 4 bases, and 5 bases stayed unmatched. This CDR3 has 15 amino acids. The DNA of the CDR3 is TGTGCCAGCAGCGTAGAAGGCGGGAGCTCAGATACGCAGTATTTT. Translated, it gives CASSVEGGSSDTQYF.

The chain uses TRBV28 and TRBJ1-2, with D perhaps matching TRBD1 (5 bases). This CDR3 contains 14 residues. Germline V gives CDR1 MDHEN, CDR2 SYDVKM. V gave up 5 bases and J gave up 2 bases, with 12 bases separating them. CDR3 residues: CASSIPGLNYGYTF. CDR3 DNA sequence: TGTGCCAGCAGTATCCCAGGGTTAAACTATGGCTACACCTTC.

The chain couples TRBV7-9 to TRBJ2-5; D is undetermined. The CDR3 length is 14 residues. V was cut by 3 bases and J by 3 bases, with 11 bases left in between. Per the germline V gene, CDR1 is SEHNR and CDR2 is FQNEAQ (reference sequence). The CDR3 DNA reads as TGTGCCAGCAGCTTGGGGTACAGTGAAGAGACCCAGTACTTC. The encoded protein is CASSLGYSEETQYF.

The chain employs TRBV29-1 and TRBJ1-1; possibly TRBD1 for D (5 bases). The CDR3 length is 12 residues. Trimming took off 7 bases at V and 6 bases at J, with 15 bases between the two ends. Germline V gene data show CDR1 as SQVTM and CDR2 as ANQGSEA. The DNA of the CDR3 is TGCAGCGGAGATTTGTGGGGGGCTGAAGCTTTCTTT. It is translated as CSGDLWGAEAFF. Filled out from reference TRBV29-1 and TRBJ1-1, the complete variable domain reads SAVISQKPSRDICQRGTSLTIQCQVDSQVTMMFWYRQQPGQSLTLIATANQGSEATYESGFVIDKFPISRPNLTFSTLTVSNMSPEDSSIYLCSGDLWGAEAFFGQGTRLTVV.

With regard to this clone: Other DNA sequences of this sample code for an identical CDR3. The rearrangement links TRBV4-3 to TRBJ1-2; no clear D gene. This CDR3 has 15 residues. Germline CDR1 reads LGHNA; CDR2 reads YSLEER. The ends were cut back, 0 bases at V and 2 bases at J, with 10 bases in the middle. CDR3 in amino acids: CASSQEPLANYGYTF. The CDR3 region has the DNA TGCGCCAGCAGCCAAGAACCTCTTGCGAACTATGGCTACACCTTC.

The rearrangement joins TRBV9 to TRBJ1-2; a weak D match, TRBD1 (5 bases). This CDR3 spans 13 amino acids. CDR1 is SGDLS and CDR2 is YYNGEE in the germline V gene. V gave up 7 bases and J gave up 8 bases, with 18 bases separating them. The CDR3 DNA is TGTGCCAGCTCATCAGGGTACCTAGGCGGCTACACCTTC. Amino acids: CASSSGYLGGYTF.

This sequence joins TRBV21-1 and TRBJ1-1. TRBV21-1 is labeled a pseudogene. CDR3 length equals 10 residues. For the CDR3, the DNA is TGTGCGCCAGGGACCCCTGAAGCTTTCTTT. This translates into CAPGTPEAFF.

This clone was observed once. The chain carries TRBV6-1 and TRBJ2-3, with D possibly being TRBD2 (5 bases). The CDR3 loop spans 13 amino acids. Germline values: CDR1 MNHNS, CDR2 SASEGT. The V and J ends lost 4 bases and 6 bases respectively, with 11 bases between them. CDR3 region: CASSARDEDTQYF. CDR3 nucleotides: TGTGCCAGCAGTGCCCGGGATGAGGATACGCAGTATTTT.

The chain employs TRBV18 and TRBJ1-6; tentative D call: TRBD1 (6 bases). Per the germline V gene, CDR1 is KGHSH and CDR2 is LQKENI. The germline V and J ends were trimmed by 3 bases and 10 bases, with 19 bases remaining between them. The CDR3 runs 16 residues. The CDR3 is CASSPSAGEVGSPLHF. CDR3 nucleotides: TGTGCCAGCTCACCCTCTGCAGGGGAGGTAGGATCACCCCTCCACTTT.

CDR3 DNA: TGTGCCAGCAGCTCATCCCCGGGACAGGGGGCCGCTGAGCAGTTCTTC. It is translated as CASSSSPGQGAAEQFF. V gene TRBV7-2 combines with J gene TRBJ2-1; TRBD1 aligns across 12 bases. Germline V gene sequence: CDR1 SGHTA, CDR2 FQGNSA. The V and J ends lost 4 bases and 9 bases, in that order; junction bases with no gene match: 10. This CDR3 has 16 amino acids.

With respect to this clone: This same CDR3 is encoded by further DNA sequences in the sample. CDR3 coding DNA: TGCAGTGCCACCTTAGGAGATACGCAGTATTTT. Protein sequence: CSATLGDTQYF. The rearrangement links TRBV20-1 to TRBJ2-3; D not resolved. CDR3 length equals 11 residues. The V gene lost 6 bases and the J gene lost 5 bases, with 9 bases spanning the gap. CDR1 DFQATT and CDR2 SNEGSKA come from the germline V gene (reference sequence).

The rearrangement links TRBV4-1 to TRBJ1-1, with D unclear. CDR1 and CDR2 from the germline V gene are MGHRA and YSYEKL. This CDR3 comprises 14 residues. Trimming shortened V by 4 bases and J by 0 bases, and 9 bases separated the two germline ends. The CDR3 bases are TGCGCCAGCAGCCGGACCGGGGTGAACACTGAAGCTTTCTTT. This codes for CASSRTGVNTEAFF.

This sequence joins TRBV19 and TRBJ1-4; 9 bases are shared with TRBD1. Unmatched junction bases numbered 4, after V lost 6 bases and J lost 8 bases. The CDR3 is 13 amino acids. The germline V gene has CDR1 LNHDA and CDR2 SQIVND (reference sequence). In DNA form, the CDR3 reads TGTGCCAGTAGGATGGACAGGGGAGAAAAACTGTTTTTT. Translation: CASRMDRGEKLFF.

V gene TRBV15 combines with J gene TRBJ1-5; no definite D call. The V end was cut by 0 bases, the J end by 3 bases, with 9 bases between. The CDR3 spans 15 residues. Germline loops: CDR1 LNHNV, CDR2 YYDKDF (reference sequence). Here the CDR3 reads CATSRDADFNQPQHF. The CDR3 DNA follows: TGTGCCACCAGCAGAGACGCGGATTTCAATCAGCCCCAGCATTTT. Variable domain in full (rest from reference TRBV15 and TRBJ1-5): DAMVIQNPRYQVTQFGKPVTLSCSQTLNHNVMYWYQQKSSQAPKLLFHYYDKDFNNEADTPDNFQSRRPNTSFCFLDIRSPGLGDTAMYLCATSRDADFNQPQHFGDGTRLSIL.

The chain carries TRBV5-4 and TRBJ2-5, with 7 nucleotides matching TRBD2. CDR1 is SGHNT and CDR2 is YYREEE in the germline V gene (reference sequence). The CDR3 loop spans 15 amino acids. The junction had 10 bases not matched to a gene; V was cut back by 6 bases and J by 2 bases. DNA for the CDR3: TGTGCCAGCACCGATGGGGGGGGAGGACAAGAGACCCAGTACTTC. The encoded protein is CASTDGGGGQETQYF. Complete variable domain (other parts from reference TRBV5-4 and TRBJ2-5): ETGVTQSPTHLIKTRGQQVTLRCSSQSGHNTVSWYQQALGQGPQFIFQYYREEENGRGNFPPRFSGLQFPNYSSELNVNALELDDSALYLCASTDGGGGQETQYFGPGTRLLVL.

This chain connects TRBV5-1 to TRBJ1-4, with 12 bases lining up with TRBD1. After removal of 4 bases from V and 4 bases from J, the junction contained 8 bases not matched to a gene. CDR1 and CDR2 (germline): SGHRS, YFSETQ. The CDR3 is 17 amino acids. The CDR3 is CASSLGTGGLVNEKLFF. CDR3 in DNA: TGCGCCAGCAGCCTAGGGACAGGGGGCTTGGTTAATGAAAAACTGTTTTTT. The full variable domain, with the rest looked up from reference TRBV5-1 and TRBJ1-4, is KAGVTQTPRYLIKTRGQQVTLSCSPISGHRSVSWYQQTPGQGLQFLFEYFSETQRNKGNFPGRFSGRQFSNSRSEMNVSTLELGDSALYLCASSLGTGGLVNEKLFFGSGTQLSVL.

The rearrangement joins TRBV27 to TRBJ1-2; D is uncertain. The V gene lost 4 bases and the J gene lost 2 bases, with 14 bases spanning the gap. The germline V gene has CDR1 MNHEY and CDR2 SMNVEV (reference sequence). This CDR3 spans 15 amino acids. The CDR3 protein is CASSSPVAGNYGYTF. The CDR3 DNA follows: TGTGCCAGCAGTTCTCCAGTCGCGGGAAACTATGGCTACACCTTC.

This clone was picked up many times. Other DNA sequences from this sample encode an identical CDR3 as well. CDR3 protein: CASSSNMGFQPQHF. CDR3 coding DNA: TGTGCCAGCAGCTCGAATATGGGATTTCAGCCCCAGCATTTT. The gene calls are TRBV7-8 and TRBJ1-5; no clear D gene. Trimming removed 4 bases at V and 6 bases at J, with 13 bases between. The CDR3 covers 14 residues. Per the germline V gene, CDR1 is SGHVS and CDR2 is FQNEAQ.

The rearrangement links TRBV18 to TRBJ2-3; D not resolved. The CDR3 loop spans 13 amino acids. The germline V gene has CDR1 KGHSH and CDR2 LQKENI. Trimming removed 4 bases at V and 4 bases at J, with 9 bases between. As DNA, the CDR3 is TGTGCCAGCTCACTATCTATGGCAGATACGCAGTATTTT. Amino acids: CASSLSMADTQYF.